A selection of T cell receptor beta chains follows, all from one sample in a study of blood T cell repertoires in COVID-19. The repertoire was sequenced with immunoSEQ multiplex PCR; TCRdb's copy has only in-frame clones and lacks some. The table records 210,000 or so clones, around 81% of them present only once. Sequencing used PBMCs or T cells enriched from blood (not recorded which). These receptor sequences come from a woman in her 40s with acute COVID-19. Each CDR3 is given with its conserved first and last residue. D genes are given only for firm matches. Some rows have no size entry. The others give once, few or many, or a class for an expanded clone.

J gene: TRBJ1-6
V gene: TRBV19
clone size: -
D gene: -
CDR3 DNA: TGTGCCAGTAGTTTCGGACAGACCCGTAATTCACCCCTCCACTTT
CDR3 protein: CASSFGQTRNSPLHF

J gene: TRBJ2-3
V gene: TRBV28
clone size: -
D gene: TRBD2
CDR3 DNA: TGTGCCAGCACTCCGGGACTAGGATTTTATGCAGATACGCAGTATTTT
CDR3 protein: CASTPGLGFYADTQYF

J gene: TRBJ2-7
V gene: TRBV29-1
clone size: -
D gene: -
CDR3 DNA: TGCAGCGTTGACGTCAGCTACGAGCAGTACTTC
CDR3 protein: CSVDVSYEQYF

J gene: TRBJ1-6
V gene: TRBV27
clone size: -
D gene: -
CDR3 DNA: TGTGCCAGCAGACAGGTGAATTCACCCCTCCACTTT
CDR3 protein: CASRQVNSPLHF

J gene: TRBJ1-2
V gene: TRBV20-1
clone size: -
D gene: -
CDR3 DNA: TGCAGTGCTAGTTTGGGGCAGAACTATGGCTACACCTTC
CDR3 protein: CSASLGQNYGYTF

J gene: TRBJ2-5
V gene: TRBV14
clone size: -
D gene: TRBD1
CDR3 DNA: TGTGCCAGCAGCCGACAGGGGGCACGGGAGACCCAGTACTTC
CDR3 protein: CASSRQGARETQYF

J gene: TRBJ2-1
V gene: TRBV6-5
clone size: -
D gene: TRBD2
CDR3 DNA: TGTGCCAGCAGTTACGGTTGGCTAGCGGGGAACAATGAGCAGTTCTTC
CDR3 protein: CASSYGWLAGNNEQFF

J gene: TRBJ1-3
V gene: TRBV12-5
clone size: -
D gene: -
CDR3 DNA: TGTGCTAGTGGTTTCTCAGGGGCTGGAAACACCATATATTTT
CDR3 protein: CASGFSGAGNTIYF

J gene: TRBJ1-2
V gene: TRBV30
clone size: -
D gene: TRBD1
CDR3 DNA: TGTGCCTGGAGTGCAGGACAGGTGTGGGGCTATGGCTACACCTTC
CDR3 protein: CAWSAGQVWGYGYTF

J gene: TRBJ1-2
V gene: TRBV7-2
clone size: -
D gene: -
CDR3 DNA: TGTGCCAGCAGGGCGGGGGGGTACTATGGCTACACCTTC
CDR3 protein: CASRAGGYYGYTF

J gene: TRBJ2-3
V gene: TRBV6-4
clone size: -
D gene: TRBD2
CDR3 DNA: TGTGCCAGCAGTGACTCGGCGGGAGGGCCGACAGATACGCAGTATTTT
CDR3 protein: CASSDSAGGPTDTQYF

J gene: TRBJ2-2
V gene: TRBV6-5
clone size: -
D gene: TRBD1
CDR3 DNA: TGTGCCAGCAGAACAGGGGGCGACACCGGGGAGCTGTTTTTT
CDR3 protein: CASRTGGDTGELFF

J gene: TRBJ1-5
V gene: TRBV5-1
clone size: few
D gene: -
CDR3 DNA: TGCGCCAGCAGCTTGGAGGCCGGAGAGAATCAGCCCCAGCATTTT
CDR3 protein: CASSLEAGENQPQHF

J gene: TRBJ2-5
V gene: TRBV15
clone size: -
D gene: -
CDR3 DNA: TGTGCCACCCGGCCGCGGTTGGGAGAGACCCAGTACTTC
CDR3 protein: CATRPRLGETQYF

J gene: TRBJ1-3
V gene: TRBV29-1
clone size: -
D gene: -
CDR3 DNA: TGCAGCGTTGCCGGGACACTTGGAAACACCATATATTTT
CDR3 protein: CSVAGTLGNTIYF

J gene: TRBJ1-2
V gene: TRBV9
clone size: -
D gene: -
CDR3 DNA: TGTGCCAGCAGCGTAGACTTCTATGGCTACACCTTC
CDR3 protein: CASSVDFYGYTF

J gene: TRBJ2-1
V gene: TRBV19
clone size: many
D gene: TRBD2
CDR3 DNA: TGTGCCAGTAGCACTCCGGGACTAGCGCTATACAATGAGCAGTTCTTC
CDR3 protein: CASSTPGLALYNEQFF

J gene: TRBJ1-5
V gene: TRBV6-5
clone size: -
D gene: -
CDR3 DNA: TGTGCCAGCAGCCCCAACCTCGGTGTCGGGAACCCCCAGCATTTT
CDR3 protein: CASSPNLGVGNPQHF

J gene: TRBJ2-3
V gene: TRBV18
clone size: -
D gene: -
CDR3 DNA: TGTGCCAGCTTAAAAAGCGGCAGCAGCACAGATACGCAGTATTTT
CDR3 protein: CASLKSGSSTDTQYF

J gene: TRBJ1-4
V gene: TRBV30
clone size: -
D gene: -
CDR3 DNA: TGTGCCTGGAGTGTACAGGCCGGAGAAAAACTGTTTTTT
CDR3 protein: CAWSVQAGEKLFF

J gene: TRBJ1-2
V gene: TRBV19
clone size: -
D gene: TRBD1
CDR3 DNA: TGTGCCAGTAGTATGGGACAGCTCCTCTATGGCTACACCTTC
CDR3 protein: CASSMGQLLYGYTF

J gene: TRBJ1-1
V gene: TRBV2
clone size: few
D gene: TRBD1
CDR3 DNA: TGTGCCAGCAGTCAACAGGGGCCTGAAGCTTTCTTT
CDR3 protein: CASSQQGPEAFF

J gene: TRBJ1-3
V gene: TRBV4-1
clone size: -
D gene: -
CDR3 DNA: TGCGCCAGCAGCCAGGGACCGGGACTCGGCGGAAACACCATATATTTT
CDR3 protein: CASSQGPGLGGNTIYF

J gene: TRBJ2-2
V gene: TRBV14
clone size: -
D gene: TRBD1
CDR3 DNA: TGTGCCAGCAGCCAAGAGAACAGGGGGCCCACCGGGGAGCTGTTTTTT
CDR3 protein: CASSQENRGPTGELFF

J gene: TRBJ1-2
V gene: TRBV21-1
clone size: -
D gene: -
CDR3 DNA: TGTGCCAGCAGCGCCCGGGACAGGGGGAACTATGGCTACACCTTC
CDR3 protein: CASSARDRGNYGYTF

J gene: TRBJ2-7
V gene: TRBV21-1
clone size: -
D gene: -
CDR3 DNA: TGTGCCAGCGGGGACTCTTCCTACGAGCAGTACTTC
CDR3 protein: CASGDSSYEQYF

J gene: TRBJ2-3
V gene: TRBV6-6
clone size: -
D gene: -
CDR3 DNA: TGTGCCAGCAGTCGATCAGCCAAGTTGACTAGCACAGATACGCAGTATTTT
CDR3 protein: CASSRSAKLTSTDTQYF

J gene: TRBJ2-1
V gene: TRBV7-9
clone size: -
D gene: -
CDR3 DNA: TGTGCCAGCAGCTTAGGGCTAACTACTAACAATGAGCAGTTCTTC
CDR3 protein: CASSLGLTTNNEQFF

J gene: TRBJ1-2
V gene: TRBV14
clone size: -
D gene: -
CDR3 DNA: TGTGCCAGCAGCCCCCCAGGGCGCGCCTATGGCTACACCTTC
CDR3 protein: CASSPPGRAYGYTF

J gene: TRBJ2-4
V gene: TRBV2
clone size: -
D gene: TRBD1
CDR3 DNA: TGTGCCAGCAGTGAAAGGGACAGGGGCGCCAAAAACATTCAGTACTTC
CDR3 protein: CASSERDRGAKNIQYF

J gene: TRBJ2-7
V gene: TRBV7-3
clone size: -
D gene: TRBD1
CDR3 DNA: TGTGCCAGCAGTGAGGGGGCGCTCAACGAGCAGTACTTC
CDR3 protein: CASSEGALNEQYF

J gene: TRBJ2-7
V gene: TRBV15
clone size: -
D gene: -
CDR3 DNA: TGTGCCACCAGCAGAGACCGGGACAAGCGCGCCTACGAGCAGTACTTC
CDR3 protein: CATSRDRDKRAYEQYF

J gene: TRBJ1-5
V gene: TRBV7-2
clone size: -
D gene: -
CDR3 DNA: TGTGCCAGCAGCTTTGGTGGAGGGCAGCCCCAGCATTTT
CDR3 protein: CASSFGGGQPQHF

J gene: TRBJ2-5
V gene: TRBV15
clone size: -
D gene: -
CDR3 DNA: TGTGCCACCAGCAGAGCTGAGACCCAGTACTTC
CDR3 protein: CATSRAETQYF

J gene: TRBJ1-5
V gene: TRBV19
clone size: -
D gene: TRBD1
CDR3 DNA: TGTGCCAGTAGTCGTCCTCCAGGACAGGGGTTACAGCCCCAGCATTTT
CDR3 protein: CASSRPPGQGLQPQHF

J gene: TRBJ1-1
V gene: TRBV4-2
clone size: -
D gene: -
CDR3 DNA: TGTGCCAGCAGCCAGGCGGGCGGGGGGGGAAACACTGAAGCTTTCTTT
CDR3 protein: CASSQAGGGGNTEAFF

J gene: TRBJ1-5
V gene: TRBV4-2
clone size: -
D gene: -
CDR3 DNA: TGTGCCAGCAGCCAAGGACAGACCAATCAGCCCCAGCATTTT
CDR3 protein: CASSQGQTNQPQHF

J gene: TRBJ2-7
V gene: TRBV29-1
clone size: -
D gene: TRBD1
CDR3 DNA: TGCAGCGTTGGGACAGGGAAGGTCTACGAGCAGTACTTC
CDR3 protein: CSVGTGKVYEQYF

J gene: TRBJ1-5
V gene: TRBV28
clone size: -
D gene: TRBD1
CDR3 DNA: TGTGCCAGCAGCCCTAGACAGGGTTGGGATCAGCCCCAGCATTTT
CDR3 protein: CASSPRQGWDQPQHF

J gene: TRBJ2-1
V gene: TRBV27
clone size: many
D gene: -
CDR3 DNA: TGTGCCAGCAGAGAACCCTCGGACAGATATCACTACAATGAGCAGTTCTTC
CDR3 protein: CASREPSDRYHYNEQFF

J gene: TRBJ2-7
V gene: TRBV7-9
clone size: once
D gene: -
CDR3 DNA: TGTGCCAGCAGCTTCCGGACAGTAAAAGGTCACGAGCAGTACTTC
CDR3 protein: CASSFRTVKGHEQYF

J gene: TRBJ1-5
V gene: TRBV19
clone size: -
D gene: -
CDR3 DNA: TGTGCCAGTAGTCGCCCATTACAGGGTTCAAATCAGCCCCAGCATTTT
CDR3 protein: CASSRPLQGSNQPQHF

J gene: TRBJ2-7
V gene: TRBV3-1/TRBV3-2
clone size: -
D gene: TRBD2
CDR3 DNA: TGTGCCAGCAGCCAAGCCGTAGGCGGGAGGACTACCTACGAGCAGTACTTC
CDR3 protein: CASSQAVGGRTTYEQYF

J gene: TRBJ2-5
V gene: TRBV28
clone size: -
D gene: TRBD1
CDR3 DNA: TGTGCCAGCAGTCCTACTCACAGGGGGCGAGAGACCCAGTACTTC
CDR3 protein: CASSPTHRGRETQYF

J gene: TRBJ2-5
V gene: TRBV6-5
clone size: once
D gene: TRBD2
CDR3 DNA: TGTGCCAGCAGTTGGGGGGGTGAAGAGACCCAGTACTTC
CDR3 protein: CASSWGGEETQYF

J gene: TRBJ2-7
V gene: TRBV6-5
clone size: -
D gene: TRBD2
CDR3 DNA: TGTGCCAGCAAGGGCGGGGGGTCCTACGAGCAGTACTTC
CDR3 protein: CASKGGGSYEQYF

J gene: TRBJ1-5
V gene: TRBV7-8
clone size: -
D gene: -
CDR3 DNA: TGTGCCAGCAGCCCCACAGGGAGTAGCAATCAGCCCCAGCATTTT
CDR3 protein: CASSPTGSSNQPQHF

J gene: TRBJ1-2
V gene: TRBV5-6
clone size: -
D gene: -
CDR3 DNA: TGTGCCAGCAGCCGAGAACAAACTACTAGCACCTTC
CDR3 protein: CASSREQTTSTF

J gene: TRBJ2-7
V gene: TRBV7-9
clone size: -
D gene: -
CDR3 DNA: TGTGCCAGCAGCTTATCGGACACTCCCTACGAGCAGTACTTC
CDR3 protein: CASSLSDTPYEQYF

J gene: TRBJ2-3
V gene: TRBV5-1
clone size: -
D gene: TRBD1
CDR3 DNA: TGCGCCAGCAGCTCCGGACAGGGGGAAGATACGCAGTATTTT
CDR3 protein: CASSSGQGEDTQYF

J gene: TRBJ1-1
V gene: TRBV7-9
clone size: -
D gene: -
CDR3 DNA: TGTGCCAGCAGCCGTGAACAGGGTTTAGCTTTCTTT
CDR3 protein: CASSREQGLAFF

J gene: TRBJ2-7
V gene: TRBV5-4
clone size: -
D gene: TRBD1
CDR3 DNA: TGTGCCAGCAGCGCAGCCGGGACAGGGGTCCACGAGCAGTACTTC
CDR3 protein: CASSAAGTGVHEQYF